These 32 T cell receptor beta chains share one sample of origin, sequenced in a study of cytomegalovirus exposure and HLA in healthy donors. Libraries were prepared by immunoSEQ multiplex PCR; TCRdb keeps only in-frame clonotypes and omits some of them. The sample carries about 170,000 clones, about nine tenths recorded once. The specimen was PBMCs. The receptors were gathered from a man aged 18 to 29 in good health and CMV-seropositive.

Only a few counts were recorded for this clone. The chain employs TRBV7-8 and TRBJ2-1, with TRBD2 matching 12 bases. Looked up from germline, CDR1 is SGHVS and CDR2 is FQNEAQ. The CDR3 consists of 17 residues. Trimming removed 5 bases from V and 0 bases from J; junction bases left unmatched: 5. Written as DNA, the CDR3 is TGTGCCAGCAGCGCACGACTAGCGGGAGCCTCCTACAATGAGCAGTTCTTC. This sequence encodes CASSARLAGASYNEQFF.

V and J are TRBV5-1 and TRBJ2-3, with a weak D call TRBD2 (5 bases). The CDR3 totals 14 residues. V gave up 3 bases and J gave up 0 bases, with 8 bases separating them. Germline V gene lookup returns CDR1 SGHRS and CDR2 YFSETQ. CDR3 in DNA: TGCGCCAGCAGCTCCCAGCGGAGCACAGATACGCAGTATTTT. Translating gives CASSSQRSTDTQYF.

This chain joins TRBV11-1 and TRBJ1-2; the D gene is possibly TRBD1 (6 bases). CDR1 SGHAT and CDR2 FQDESV come from the germline V gene (reference sequence). CDR3 length: 15 residues. The germline V and J ends were trimmed by 1 base and 1 base, with 10 bases remaining between them. The CDR3 sequence: CASSLGPQGNYGYTF. In DNA form, the CDR3 reads TGTGCCAGCAGCTTAGGGCCACAGGGTAACTATGGCTACACCTTC. The full variable domain, in which reference TRBV11-1 and TRBJ1-2 provide the parts outside the CDR3, is EAEVAQSPRYKITEKSQAVAFWCDPISGHATLYWYRQILGQGPELLVQFQDESVVDDSQLPKDRFSAERLKGVDSTLKIQPAELGDSAMYLCASSLGPQGNYGYTFGSGTRLTVV.

The J gene is TRBJ2-1, the V gene TRBV4-1; TRBD2 matches 14 bases. V lost 0 bases to trimming and J lost 7 bases; unmatched junction nucleotides: 8. Per germline, CDR1 MGHRA and CDR2 YSYEKL. The CDR3 spans 18 residues. The CDR3 DNA reads as TGCGCCAGCAGCCAAGACGGGGGACTAGCGGGAGCTGGGAATGAGCAGTTCTTC. Its protein product is CASSQDGGLAGAGNEQFF.

The chain employs TRBV7-8 and TRBJ2-2, with 7 bases fitting TRBD2. Germline V lookup: CDR1 SGHVS, CDR2 FQNEAQ. V trimming: 2 bases; J trimming: 5 bases; junction bases outside the gene matches: 17. The CDR3 contains 19 residues. The CDR3 DNA sequence: TGTGCCAGCAGCTTATTTAGGGCGGGAGTCAGTAGAAAGACCGGGGAGCTGTTTTTT. Amino acid sequence: CASSLFRAGVSRKTGELFF.

The J gene is TRBJ2-3, the V gene TRBV27, with 10 bases lining up with TRBD2. This CDR3 comprises 16 residues. Trimming cost V 5 bases and J 3 bases; bases outside gene matches: 8. CDR1 and CDR2 (germline): MNHEY, SMNVEV (reference sequence). The CDR3 bases are TGTGCCAGCAGTACCCGGACTAGCGGAGAAACAGATACGCAGTATTTT. This codes for CASSTRTSGETDTQYF.

The chain couples TRBV11-1 to TRBJ2-5; 7 nucleotides line up with TRBD1. The CDR3 is made up of 14 amino acids. Germline loops: CDR1 SGHAT, CDR2 FQDESV (reference sequence). J was trimmed by 3 bases and V by 5 bases; bases with no gene match: 6. The DNA for the CDR3 is TGTGCCAGCAGCCACCTCGGGACAGAAGAGACCCAGTACTTC. It yields the protein CASSHLGTEETQYF.

The rearrangement links TRBV4-1 to TRBJ2-2; TRBD2 matches 9 bases. Germline values: CDR1 MGHRA, CDR2 YSYEKL. The CDR3 runs to 19 residues. Trimming removed 5 bases from V and 4 bases from J; junction bases left unmatched: 17. CDR3 amino acids: CASSSRGPIAGVVTGELFF. The DNA for the CDR3 is TGCGCCAGCAGCTCAAGGGGGCCCATAGCGGGAGTCGTCACCGGGGAGCTGTTTTTT.

This clone has a single count. The genes are TRBV27 and TRBJ2-1, with 9 bases fitting TRBD2. There are 18 residues in the CDR3. The junction had 8 bases not matched to a gene; V was cut back by 2 bases and J by 0 bases. Germline V gene sequence: CDR1 MNHEY, CDR2 SMNVEV (reference sequence). CDR3: CASSLGAGGRSSYNEQFF. The DNA for the CDR3 is TGTGCCAGCAGTTTAGGAGCGGGAGGTAGGAGCTCCTACAATGAGCAGTTCTTC.

The rearrangement links TRBV25-1 to TRBJ2-1; 10 bases agree with TRBD1. Trimming cost V 8 bases and J 3 bases; bases outside gene matches: 10. The CDR3 covers 16 residues. Germline CDR1 reads MGHDK; CDR2 reads SYGVNS. CDR3: CASASTGGGFYNEQFF. CDR3 nucleotide sequence: TGTGCCAGCGCCTCGACAGGGGGCGGCTTCTACAATGAGCAGTTCTTC.

This rearrangement joins TRBV27 to TRBJ2-1; tentatively, D is TRBD2 (7 bases). This CDR3 region has 14 residues. Trimming took 6 bases from V and 7 from J, leaving 16 bases between them. The V gene's germline CDR1 is MNHEY and CDR2 SMNVEV (reference sequence). The DNA of the CDR3 is TGTGCCAGCAGCATGCGAGGGGGGGTGAATGAGCAGTTCTTC. Translating gives CASSMRGGVNEQFF.

The rearrangement joins TRBV27 to TRBJ2-7; no firm D call. This CDR3 is built from 13 residues. The V and J ends lost 5 bases and 2 bases respectively, with 10 bases between them. CDR1 and CDR2 (germline): MNHEY, SMNVEV (reference sequence). The CDR3 nucleotides read TGTGCCAGCAGTCAAACACCCACCTACGAGCAGTACTTC. Translation gives CASSQTPTYEQYF.

This clone was detected once. The V gene is TRBV5-6, the J gene TRBJ2-5; 7 bases are shared with TRBD2. This CDR3 contains 12 residues. With V trimmed by 4 bases and J by 9 bases, 6 bases remained unmatched. Germline values: CDR1 SGHDT, CDR2 YYEEEE. The CDR3 reads CASSPAAGAQYF. The CDR3, as DNA: TGTGCCAGCAGCCCAGCCGCGGGGGCCCAGTACTTC. The full variable domain, in which reference TRBV5-6 and TRBJ2-5 provide the parts outside the CDR3, is DAGVTQSPTHLIKTRGQQVTLRCSPKSGHDTVSWYQQALGQGPQFIFQYYEEEERQRGNFPDRFSGHQFPNYSSELNVNALLLGDSALYLCASSPAAGAQYFGPGTRLLVL.

The chain is built from TRBV7-9 and TRBJ2-3, with 8 nucleotides matching TRBD1. V shed 6 bases, J shed 2 bases, and the junction held 7 bases outside the gene matches. There are 15 residues in the CDR3. Looked up from germline, CDR1 is SEHNR and CDR2 is FQNEAQ (reference sequence). CDR3 in amino acids: CASSRGQGHTDTQYF. The CDR3 DNA reads TGTGCCAGCAGTCGAGGACAGGGCCACACAGATACGCAGTATTTT.

The V gene is TRBV6-6, the J gene TRBJ1-1; D gene uncertain. CDR1 and CDR2 from the germline V gene are MNHNY and SVGAGI (reference sequence). Trimming took 7 bases from V and 6 from J, leaving 9 bases between them. The CDR3 runs to 11 residues. The DNA for the CDR3 is TGTGCCAGCAATAGTGACTCTGAAGCTTTCTTT. Amino acid sequence: CASNSDSEAFF.

The table lists this clone with a count of one. This CDR3 is also generated by other DNA sequences in the sample. The rearrangement uses TRBV19 and TRBJ1-1; weak D call: TRBD1 (5 bases). Germline CDR1 is LNHDA and CDR2 is SQIVND (reference sequence). V gave up 3 bases and J gave up 2 bases, with 7 bases separating them. The CDR3 has 13 residues. The CDR3 coding sequence is TGTGCCAGTAGTATTGGGGCTAACACTGAAGCTTTCTTT. Translated: CASSIGANTEAFF.

V gene TRBV5-1 combines with J gene TRBJ2-3; 16 bases line up with TRBD2. CDR3 length equals 17 residues. The J segment lost 3 bases and the V segment lost 4 bases, leaving 5 bases of the junction unmatched. Germline-derived CDR1 and CDR2 are SGHRS and YFSETQ. The CDR3 loop reads CASSAGTSGRGTDTQYF. Here the CDR3 DNA reads TGCGCCAGCAGCGCCGGGACTAGCGGGAGGGGAACAGATACGCAGTATTTT.

This clone was seen once. This rearrangement joins TRBV6-1 to TRBJ2-2; perhaps TRBD1 as D (6 bases). The CDR3 spans 14 residues. Germline V gene data show CDR1 as MNHNS and CDR2 as SASEGT. V was trimmed by 6 bases and J by 1 base, leaving 9 bases between them. The CDR3 loop reads CASRMDRNTGELFF. For the CDR3, the DNA is TGTGCCAGCAGAATGGACAGGAACACCGGGGAGCTGTTTTTT.

For the CDR3, the DNA is TGTGCCAGCAGCCCTACGGACAGCCGGTTCATCGAGCAGTACTTC. It yields the protein CASSPTDSRFIEQYF. The chain couples TRBV7-6 to TRBJ2-7; D perhaps matches TRBD1 (6 bases). The CDR3 contains 15 residues. Between the trimmed V and J ends, which lost 5 bases and 6 bases, there was a span of 20 bases. From germline, CDR1 is SGHVS and CDR2 FNYEAQ.

The V gene is TRBV7-9, the J gene TRBJ2-3, with 10 bases aligning to TRBD1. V trimming: 4 bases; J trimming: 2 bases; junction bases outside the gene matches: 6. CDR1 is SEHNR, CDR2 FQNEAQ, per germline (reference sequence). This CDR3 has 16 amino acids. The chain's CDR3 is CASSSSGTGATDTQYF. DNA for the CDR3: TGTGCCAGCAGCTCATCCGGGACAGGGGCCACAGATACGCAGTATTTT.

This clone was seen once. The rearrangement uses TRBV9 and TRBJ2-7, with TRBD2 matching over 14 bases. Germline V gene lookup returns CDR1 SGDLS and CDR2 YYNGEE. CDR3 length equals 15 residues. V was clipped by 4 bases and J by 5 bases; unmatched bases: 5. CDR3 residues: CASSLGLAGVNEQYF. CDR3 nucleotide sequence: TGTGCCAGCAGCTTGGGACTAGCGGGAGTTAACGAGCAGTACTTC.

V and J are TRBV12-5 and TRBJ1-1, with D hard to call. CDR3 length: 13 amino acids. The germline CDR1 and CDR2 sequences are LGHNT and FRNRAP. V was cut by 0 bases and J by 6 bases, with 8 bases left in between. The CDR3 loop reads CASGLVGGPEAFF. CDR3 nucleotide sequence: TGTGCTAGTGGTTTGGTAGGCGGGCCTGAAGCTTTCTTT. Combining the CDR3 with reference TRBV12-5 and TRBJ1-1 gives the whole variable domain DARVTQTPRHKVTEMGQEVTMRCQPILGHNTVFWYRQTMMQGLELLAYFRNRAPLDDSGMPKDRFSAEMPDATLATLKIQPSEPRDSAVYFCASGLVGGPEAFFGQGTRLTVV.

The genes are TRBV11-2 and TRBJ1-1, with D uncertain. The V end was cut by 5 bases, the J end by 8 bases, with 24 bases between. From germline, CDR1 is SGHAT and CDR2 FQNNGV. There are 16 residues in the CDR3. The CDR3 sequence: CASSPSRRVREEEAFF. The CDR3 DNA follows: TGTGCCAGCAGCCCATCCCGTAGGGTTCGGGAGGAGGAAGCTTTCTTT.

This clone was recorded once. V and J are TRBV6-4 and TRBJ1-1, with D tentatively TRBD1 (5 bases). Germline CDR1 and CDR2: MRHNA and SNTAGT. The ends were cut back, 6 bases at V and 1 base at J, with 12 bases in the middle. The CDR3 length is 14 residues. CDR3: CASSPTDRNTEAFF. As DNA, the CDR3 is TGTGCCAGCAGCCCGACAGATAGGAACACTGAAGCTTTCTTT.

This clone was seen a single time. The CDR3 reads CASSEETGLHEQYF. CDR3 nucleotide sequence: TGTGCCAGCAGTGAAGAGACAGGGTTGCACGAGCAGTACTTC. The J gene is TRBJ2-7, the V gene TRBV6-1, with 7 bases identical to TRBD1. The ends lost 1 base at V and 5 bases at J; junction bases unmatched: 5. Germline V CDR1 and CDR2: MNHNS, SASEGT. This CDR3 contains 14 residues.

The J gene is TRBJ2-7, the V gene TRBV5-1; 9 nucleotides line up with TRBD2. Germline V lookup: CDR1 SGHRS, CDR2 YFSETQ. The CDR3 is 16 residues long. The J segment lost 4 bases and the V segment lost 7 bases, leaving 15 bases of the junction unmatched. The CDR3 loop is CASRNILAGKPYEQYF. CDR3 bases: TGCGCCAGCCGGAACATACTAGCGGGCAAGCCTTACGAGCAGTACTTC.

This sequence joins TRBV7-2 and TRBJ2-3; 11 bases align to TRBD2. The J segment lost 2 bases and the V segment lost 0 bases, leaving 13 bases of the junction unmatched. The length of the CDR3 is 20 residues. Germline V gene data show CDR1 as SGHTA and CDR2 as FQGNSA. The DNA of the CDR3 is TGTGCCAGCAGCTTAGCGTTCGTAGCGGGAGGGCCAGGGGACACAGATACGCAGTATTTT. Its translation: CASSLAFVAGGPGDTDTQYF.

V and J are TRBV30 and TRBJ2-3, with 8 bases aligning to TRBD2. Germline assignment: CDR1 GTSNPN and CDR2 SVGIG (reference sequence). V was pared by 3 bases and J by 2 bases, with 4 bases of the junction left unmatched. This CDR3 has 14 amino acids. This chain's CDR3 is CAWRNSGITDTQYF. CDR3 sequence (DNA): TGTGCCTGGAGAAATAGCGGGATCACAGATACGCAGTATTTT.

The chain combines TRBV28 with TRBJ2-1; 9 bases align to TRBD2. Germline CDR1 reads MDHEN; CDR2 reads SYDVKM. This CDR3 is 19 amino acids long. The V and J ends lost 1 base and 4 bases, in that order; junction bases with no gene match: 14. CDR3 DNA: TGTGCCAGCAGTTTATATTCGTCGCGTTGGCTAGCGGGATACAATGAGCAGTTCTTC. It translates to CASSLYSSRWLAGYNEQFF.

This chain uses TRBV28 with TRBJ2-5, with a weak D call TRBD1 (5 bases). Trimming stripped 7 bases from V and 5 bases from J, with 20 bases between. This CDR3 has 15 residues. Germline V CDR1 and CDR2: MDHEN, SYDVKM. Here the CDR3 DNA reads TGTGCCAGCAATCTGCCCCAGGGCGCGCAGGAGACCCAGTACTTC. It specifies CASNLPQGAQETQYF.

The V call is TRBV29-1, the J call TRBJ2-7; 11 nucleotides agree with TRBD2. The ends lost 7 bases at V and 2 bases at J; junction bases unmatched: 7. CDR3 length: 14 residues. Germline V lookup: CDR1 SQVTM, CDR2 ANQGSEA. CDR3 DNA: TGCAGCGCCCTAGGGACTAGCGGCCCCTACGAGCAGTACTTC. Encoded protein: CSALGTSGPYEQYF.

The chain joins TRBV7-9 to TRBJ2-7; 7 bases match TRBD1. CDR1 is SEHNR and CDR2 is FQNEAQ in the germline V gene (reference sequence). The CDR3 is 15 amino acids. V was pared by 6 bases and J by 6 bases, with 14 bases of the junction left unmatched. DNA of the CDR3: TGTGCCAGCAGTTTCCCATCGACAGGGAATTCCGAGCAGTACTTC. Translating gives CASSFPSTGNSEQYF. Full variable domain (missing parts from reference TRBV7-9 and TRBJ2-7): DTGVSQNPRHKITKRGQNVTFRCDPISEHNRLYWYRQTLGQGPEFLTYFQNEAQLEKSRLLSDRFSAERPKGSFSTLEIQRTEQGDSAMYLCASSFPSTGNSEQYFGPGTRLTVT.